This T cell receptor (beta chain) derives from a study of cytomegalovirus exposure and HLA in healthy donors. PCR employed 60 Vbeta and 13 Jbeta primers. Sequencing used immunoSEQ multiplex PCR; TCRdb keeps in-frame clones, though not all of them. The sample holds 170,000 or so clones; approximately 80% are singletons and the top ten take approximately 1.8%. This receptor was taken from a woman between 25 and 40 years old in good health and CMV-seronegative. The material sequenced was PBMCs.

The CDR3 protein is CASSLFSAQVEQFF. In nucleotides, the CDR3 is TGTGCCAGCAGCTTGTTCTCCGCACAGGTTGAGCAGTTCTTC. The gene calls are TRBV5-6 and TRBJ2-1, with D possibly matching TRBD1 (5 bases). The length of the CDR3 is 14 residues. From germline, CDR1 is SGHDT and CDR2 YYEEEE. V lost 1 base and J lost 9, with 14 bases in between.